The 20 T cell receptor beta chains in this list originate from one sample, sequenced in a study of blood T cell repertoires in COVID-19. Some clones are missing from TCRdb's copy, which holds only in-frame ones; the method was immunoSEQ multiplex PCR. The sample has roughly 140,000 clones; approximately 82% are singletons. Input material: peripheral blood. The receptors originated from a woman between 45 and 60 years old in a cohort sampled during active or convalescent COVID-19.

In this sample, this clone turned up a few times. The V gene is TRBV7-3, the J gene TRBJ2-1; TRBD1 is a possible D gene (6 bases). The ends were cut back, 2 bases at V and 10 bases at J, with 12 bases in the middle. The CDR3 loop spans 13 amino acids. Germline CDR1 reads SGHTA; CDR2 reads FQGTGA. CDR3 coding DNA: TGTGCCAGCAGCTTACAGGGGTTAGGAGAGCAGTTCTTC. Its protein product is CASSLQGLGEQFF.

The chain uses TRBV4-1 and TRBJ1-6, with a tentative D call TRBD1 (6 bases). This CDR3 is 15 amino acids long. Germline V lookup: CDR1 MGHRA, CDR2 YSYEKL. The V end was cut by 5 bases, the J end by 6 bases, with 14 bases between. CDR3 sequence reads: CASSDWGGGNSPLHF. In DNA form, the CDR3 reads TGCGCCAGCAGCGATTGGGGGGGCGGTAATTCACCCCTCCACTTT.

The CDR3 is CASSPILQGGIHGYTF. CDR3 in DNA: TGTGCCAGCAGCCCTATCTTGCAGGGAGGGATACATGGCTACACCTTC. The V and J genes are TRBV11-2 and TRBJ1-2; tentative D call: TRBD1 (5 bases). Germline loops: CDR1 SGHAT, CDR2 FQNNGV. The CDR3 loop spans 16 amino acids. Trimming stripped 5 bases from V and 6 bases from J, with 22 bases between.

CDR3 in amino acids: CASSIVGDTEAFF. The CDR3 coding sequence is TGTGCCAGTAGTATCGTCGGGGACACTGAAGCTTTCTTT. The genes are TRBV19 and TRBJ1-1; D not certain. The CDR3 consists of 13 residues. CDR1 and CDR2 (germline): LNHDA, SQIVND (reference sequence). Deletions cut 3 bases from V and 3 bases from J, with 8 bases between.

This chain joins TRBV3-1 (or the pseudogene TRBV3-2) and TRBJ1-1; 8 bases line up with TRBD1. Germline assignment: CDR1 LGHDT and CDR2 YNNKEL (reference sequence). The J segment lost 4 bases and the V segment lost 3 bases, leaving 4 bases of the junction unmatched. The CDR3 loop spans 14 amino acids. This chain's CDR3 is CASSQRTGRTEAFF. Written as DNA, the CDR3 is TGTGCCAGCAGCCAGAGGACAGGGCGCACTGAAGCTTTCTTT.

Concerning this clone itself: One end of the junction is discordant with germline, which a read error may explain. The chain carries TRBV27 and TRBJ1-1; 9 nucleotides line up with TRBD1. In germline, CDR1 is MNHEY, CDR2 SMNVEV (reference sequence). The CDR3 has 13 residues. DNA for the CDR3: TGTGCCAGCAGCCCCGGGACAGGGACTGTAGCTTTCTTT. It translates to CASSPGTGTVAFF.

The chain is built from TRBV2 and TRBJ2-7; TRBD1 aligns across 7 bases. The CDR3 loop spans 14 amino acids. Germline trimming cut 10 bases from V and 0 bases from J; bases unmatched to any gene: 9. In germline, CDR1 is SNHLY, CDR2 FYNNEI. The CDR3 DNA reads TGTGCCACCAAGGACAGGAAAAGCTCCTACGAGCAGTACTTC. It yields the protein CATKDRKSSYEQYF.

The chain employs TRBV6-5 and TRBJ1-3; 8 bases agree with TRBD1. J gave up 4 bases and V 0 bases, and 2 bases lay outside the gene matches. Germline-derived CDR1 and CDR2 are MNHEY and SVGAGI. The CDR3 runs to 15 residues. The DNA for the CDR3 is TGTGCCAGCAGTTACTCCGACAGGGGCGGAAACACCATATATTTT. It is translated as CASSYSDRGGNTIYF.

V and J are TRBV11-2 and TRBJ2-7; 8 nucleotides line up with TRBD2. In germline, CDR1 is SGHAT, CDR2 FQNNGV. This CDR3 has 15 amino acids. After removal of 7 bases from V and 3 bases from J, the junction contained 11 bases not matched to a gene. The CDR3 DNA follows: TGTGCCAGCAACCTAGGCGCGGGGGGCGGCTACGAGCAGTACTTC. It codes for CASNLGAGGGYEQYF.

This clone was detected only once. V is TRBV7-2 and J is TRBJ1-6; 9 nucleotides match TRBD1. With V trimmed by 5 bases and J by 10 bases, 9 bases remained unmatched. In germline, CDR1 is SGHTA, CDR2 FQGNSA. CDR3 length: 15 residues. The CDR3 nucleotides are TGTGCCAGCAGCACCGAACAGGGGGCAAGGTCACCCCTCCACTTT. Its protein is CASSTEQGARSPLHF.

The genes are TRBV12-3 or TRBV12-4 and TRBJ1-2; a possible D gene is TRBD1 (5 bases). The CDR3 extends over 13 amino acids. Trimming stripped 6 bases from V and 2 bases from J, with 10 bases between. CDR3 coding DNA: TGTGCCAGCAGGATCACAGGAAACTATGGCTACACCTTC. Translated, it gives CASRITGNYGYTF.

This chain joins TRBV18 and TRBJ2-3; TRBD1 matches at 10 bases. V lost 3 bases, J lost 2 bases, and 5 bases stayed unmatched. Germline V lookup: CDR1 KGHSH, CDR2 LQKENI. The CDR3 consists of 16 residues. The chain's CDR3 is CASSPGDRGSTDTQYF. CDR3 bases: TGTGCCAGCTCACCCGGGGACAGGGGATCCACAGATACGCAGTATTTT.

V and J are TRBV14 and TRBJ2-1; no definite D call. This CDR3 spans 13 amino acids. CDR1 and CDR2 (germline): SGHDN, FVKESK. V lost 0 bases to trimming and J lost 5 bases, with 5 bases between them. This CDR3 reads CASSQDANNEQFF. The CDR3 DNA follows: TGTGCCAGCAGCCAAGACGCTAACAATGAGCAGTTCTTC.

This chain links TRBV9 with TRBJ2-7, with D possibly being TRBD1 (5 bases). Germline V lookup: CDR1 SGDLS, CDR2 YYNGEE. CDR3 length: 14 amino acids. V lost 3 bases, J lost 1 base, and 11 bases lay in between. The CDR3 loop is CASSADSRSYEQYF. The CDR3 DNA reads TGTGCCAGCAGCGCAGACAGCCGGTCCTACGAGCAGTACTTC.

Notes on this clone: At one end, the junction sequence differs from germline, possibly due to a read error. For the CDR3, the DNA is TGTGCCACCAGCCCCGGGACTACGGCTTATGGCTACACCTTC. Translating gives CATSPGTTAYGYTF. This chain uses TRBV5-5 with TRBJ1-2; possibly TRBD1 for D (5 bases). Germline V gene data show CDR1 as SGHKS and CDR2 as YYEKEE (reference sequence). The CDR3 contains 14 residues. Together with reference TRBV5-5 and TRBJ1-2, the CDR3 gives the full variable domain: DAGVTQSPTHLIKTRGQQVTLRCSPISGHKSVSWYQQVLGQGPQFIFQYYEKEERGRGNFPDRFSARQFPNYSSELNVNALLLGDSALYLCATSPGTTAYGYTFGSGTRLTVV.

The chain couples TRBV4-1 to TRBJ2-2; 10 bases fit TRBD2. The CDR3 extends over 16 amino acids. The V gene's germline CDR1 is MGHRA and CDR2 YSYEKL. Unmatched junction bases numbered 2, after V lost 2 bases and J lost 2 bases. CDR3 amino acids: CASSQPSGGNTGELFF. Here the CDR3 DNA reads TGCGCCAGCAGCCAACCTAGCGGGGGAAACACCGGGGAGCTGTTTTTT.

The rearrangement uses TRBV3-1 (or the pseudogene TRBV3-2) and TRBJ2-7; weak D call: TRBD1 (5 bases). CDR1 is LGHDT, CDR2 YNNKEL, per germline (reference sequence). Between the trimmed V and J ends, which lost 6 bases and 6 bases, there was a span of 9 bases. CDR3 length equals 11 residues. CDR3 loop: CASSNRLEQYF. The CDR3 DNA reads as TGTGCCAGCAGTAACAGGCTCGAGCAGTACTTC.

CDR3 amino acids: CASSHPPSSGGSTDTQYF. The CDR3 DNA sequence: TGTGCCAGCAGCCACCCACCTTCTAGCGGGGGGAGCACAGATACGCAGTATTTT. The chain combines TRBV14 with TRBJ2-3; TRBD2 agrees at 11 bases. Germline CDR1 reads SGHDN; CDR2 reads FVKESK. The CDR3 has 18 amino acids. Trimming removed 3 bases from V and 0 bases from J; junction bases left unmatched: 8.

In DNA form, the CDR3 reads TGTGCCAGCAGGCAGGGATGGGATACGCAGTATTTT. Its protein is CASRQGWDTQYF. This chain uses TRBV5-8 with TRBJ2-3, with D maybe TRBD1 (5 bases). With 5 bases removed from V and 6 bases from J, the gap between germline ends came to 10 bases. Per germline, CDR1 SGHTS and CDR2 YDEGEE. The CDR3 totals 12 residues.

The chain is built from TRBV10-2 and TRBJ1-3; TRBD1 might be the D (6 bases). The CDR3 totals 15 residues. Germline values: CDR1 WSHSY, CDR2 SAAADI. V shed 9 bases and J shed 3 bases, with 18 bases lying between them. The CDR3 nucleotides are TGCGCCAGTTTGGACAGCGGGGGACTTGGAAACACCATATATTTT. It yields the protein CASLDSGGLGNTIYF.